This is a list of T cell receptor beta chains from one sample in a study of T-cell memory formation after mild COVID-19. TCRdb analysed the 5' RACE reads with MiXCR anew, one entry per CDR3 protein. The data show 350,000 to 500,000 distinct CDR3 sequences, with about a sixth seen just once and 20% to 25% held by the top ten. The sample consisted of PBMCs or a T cell subset sorted from them (not recorded which). The receptors were sampled from a man younger than 35 who had mild COVID-19 (a few samples of this study predate the infection). Cell type and time point are not known. The CDR3 runs from the conserved cysteine through the conserved F or W. The D gene is left open where the match is weak. Part of the rows lack a size; the others show once, few, many or a class for expanded clones.

size: NA; length: 15; D: NA; V: TRBV3-1; J: TRBJ2-1; CDR3: CASSRFSGSEGEQFF; DNA: TGTGCCAGCAGCCGGTTCAGCGGGTCTGAGGGGGAGCAGTTCTTC
size: NA; length: 15; D: TRBD1; V: TRBV19; J: TRBJ2-3; CDR3: CASSIAFTGVDTQYF; DNA: TGTGCCAGTAGTATAGCCTTCACAGGGGTAGATACGCAGTATTTT
size: many; length: 14; D: TRBD2; V: TRBV28; J: TRBJ2-3; CDR3: CASSFQRGTDTQYF; DNA: TGTGCCAGCAGTTTCCAGCGGGGGACAGATACGCAGTATTTT
size: NA; length: 13; D: NA; V: TRBV19; J: TRBJ2-1; CDR3: CASSIVSGNEQFF; DNA: TGTGCCAGTAGTATAGTCTCCGGTAATGAGCAGTTCTTC
size: NA; length: 13; D: NA; V: TRBV19; J: TRBJ2-3; CDR3: CASRSASTDTQYF; DNA: TGTGCCAGTAGAAGTGCCAGCACAGATACGCAGTATTTT
size: NA; length: 14; D: NA; V: TRBV12-3/TRBV12-4; J: TRBJ1-1; CDR3: CASSPTGLGTEAFF; DNA: TGTGCCAGCAGTCCAACAGGGTTGGGGACTGAAGCTTTCTTT
size: NA; length: 14; D: TRBD2; V: TRBV7-9; J: TRBJ2-3; CDR3: CASSSLADTDTQYF; DNA: TGTGCCAGCAGTTCCCTAGCGGACACAGATACGCAGTATTTT
size: NA; length: 13; D: NA; V: TRBV20-1; J: TRBJ1-2; CDR3: CSAPEEGPYGYTF; DNA: TGCAGTGCCCCGGAGGAAGGTCCTTATGGCTACACCTTC
size: NA; length: 14; D: NA; V: TRBV28; J: TRBJ1-1; CDR3: CASSPPGGFTEAFF; DNA: TGTGCCAGCAGCCCGCCGGGGGGCTTCACTGAAGCTTTCTTT
size: NA; length: 16; D: TRBD1; V: TRBV18; J: TRBJ1-5; CDR3: CASSGTGGRFDQPQHF; DNA: TGTGCCAGCTCAGGGACAGGGGGTCGTTTCGACCAGCCCCAGCATTTT
size: few; length: 17; D: TRBD1; V: TRBV5-1; J: TRBJ2-1; CDR3: CASSLGGQAPMYNEQFF; DNA: TGCGCCAGCAGCTTGGGGGGACAGGCCCCAATGTACAATGAGCAGTTCTTC
size: few; length: 16; D: NA; V: TRBV7-3; J: TRBJ2-1; CDR3: CASSKSGTYSYNEQFF; DNA: TGTGCCAGCAGCAAGTCTGGGACCTACTCCTACAATGAGCAGTTCTTC
size: few; length: 14; D: NA; V: TRBV24-1; J: TRBJ2-3; CDR3: CATSAQWGTDTQYF; DNA: TGTGCCACCAGTGCTCAGTGGGGCACAGATACGCAGTATTTT
size: NA; length: 14; D: NA; V: TRBV5-1; J: TRBJ2-3; CDR3: CASSSGATTDTQYF; DNA: TGCGCCAGCAGCTCAGGGGCCACCACAGATACGCAGTATTTT
size: once; length: 15; D: NA; V: TRBV29-1; J: TRBJ2-3; CDR3: CSVAGGGGSTDTQYF; DNA: TGCAGCGTCGCCGGAGGAGGAGGCAGCACAGATACGCAGTATTTT
size: NA; length: 13; D: TRBD1; V: TRBV7-9; J: TRBJ1-1; CDR3: CANSRQGNTEAFF; DNA: TGTGCCAACTCCCGACAGGGGAACACTGAAGCTTTCTTT
size: NA; length: 18; D: TRBD1; V: TRBV7-9; J: TRBJ2-4; CDR3: CASSLAGQGGIAKNIQYF; DNA: TGTGCCAGCAGCTTAGCTGGACAGGGGGGTATCGCCAAAAACATTCAGTACTTC
size: NA; length: 15; D: NA; V: TRBV12-3/TRBV12-4; J: TRBJ2-3; CDR3: CASSLLGVSTDTQYF; DNA: TGTGCCAGCAGTTTGTTGGGGGTAAGCACAGATACGCAGTATTTT
size: NA; length: 17; D: TRBD2; V: TRBV11-2; J: TRBJ2-5; CDR3: CASSFSRTSGGQETQYF; DNA: TGTGCCAGCAGCTTCTCTAGGACTAGCGGGGGACAAGAGACCCAGTACTTC
size: NA; length: 14; D: NA; V: TRBV5-1; J: TRBJ1-5; CDR3: CASSPEGGSQPQHF; DNA: TGCGCCAGCAGTCCGGAGGGAGGAAGTCAGCCCCAGCATTTT
size: NA; length: 14; D: TRBD1; V: TRBV25-1; J: TRBJ2-1; CDR3: CASSATGGRDEQFF; DNA: TGTGCCAGCAGTGCGACAGGGGGTAGGGATGAGCAGTTCTTC
size: NA; length: 11; D: TRBD1; V: TRBV7-9; J: TRBJ1-1; CDR3: CASGTGGGAFF; DNA: TGTGCCAGCGGGACAGGGGGGGGAGCTTTCTTT
size: NA; length: 14; D: NA; V: TRBV29-1; J: TRBJ2-4; CDR3: CSVVPWGRQNIQYF; DNA: TGCAGCGTGGTCCCCTGGGGCCGCCAAAACATTCAGTACTTC
size: few; length: 14; D: NA; V: TRBV4-3; J: TRBJ1-1; CDR3: CASSQDRTITEAFF; DNA: TGCGCCAGCAGCCAAGACCGGACCATCACTGAAGCTTTCTTT
size: NA; length: 14; D: NA; V: TRBV20-1; J: TRBJ2-1; CDR3: CSARDGGSCNEQFF; DNA: TGCAGTGCTAGAGATGGGGGGTCCTGCAATGAGCAGTTCTTC
size: NA; length: 15; D: TRBD1; V: TRBV30; J: TRBJ1-6; CDR3: CAWTSWDRDNSPLHF; DNA: TGTGCCTGGACCTCATGGGACAGGGATAATTCACCCCTCCACTTT
size: NA; length: 15; D: TRBD1; V: TRBV12-3/TRBV12-4; J: TRBJ2-3; CDR3: CASSRTGASTDTQYF; DNA: TGTGCCAGCAGTCGGACAGGGGCTAGCACAGATACGCAGTATTTT
size: NA; length: 14; D: TRBD1; V: TRBV7-9; J: TRBJ1-2; CDR3: CASSLTGTGYGYTF; DNA: TGTGCCAGCAGCCTGACAGGGACGGGCTATGGCTACACCTTC
size: NA; length: 13; D: TRBD1; V: TRBV4-2; J: TRBJ2-1; CDR3: CASSPNRGNEQFF; DNA: TGTGCCAGCAGCCCGAACAGGGGCAATGAGCAGTTCTTC
size: few; length: 12; D: NA; V: TRBV20-1; J: TRBJ2-5; CDR3: CSARVVAETQYF; DNA: TGCAGTGCTAGAGTGGTCGCCGAGACCCAGTACTTC
size: NA; length: 17; D: TRBD2; V: TRBV28; J: TRBJ2-3; CDR3: CASRGSGGAAPTDTQYF; DNA: TGTGCCAGCAGGGGTAGCGGGGGGGCCGCCCCTACAGATACGCAGTATTTT
size: NA; length: 14; D: NA; V: TRBV7-2; J: TRBJ2-5; CDR3: CASSPRGWGETQYF; DNA: TGTGCCAGCAGCCCGAGGGGCTGGGGGGAGACCCAGTACTTC
size: few; length: 14; D: NA; V: TRBV7-8; J: TRBJ2-5; CDR3: CASRRHWGQETQYF; DNA: TGTGCCAGCAGACGTCATTGGGGCCAAGAGACCCAGTACTTC
size: few; length: 21; D: NA; V: TRBV7-6; J: TRBJ2-5; CDR3: CASSLVNPRTGQGRQQETQYF; DNA: TGTGCCAGCAGCCTAGTGAACCCACGAACGGGGCAGGGGAGACAGCAGGAGACCCAGTACTTC
size: few; length: 16; D: TRBD2; V: TRBV5-4; J: TRBJ2-7; CDR3: CASSLATSGPPYEQYF; DNA: TGTGCCAGCAGCTTGGCGACTAGCGGGCCCCCCTACGAGCAGTACTTC
size: NA; length: 17; D: TRBD2; V: TRBV19; J: TRBJ2-1; CDR3: CASSRGLAGASYNEQFF; DNA: TGTGCCAGTAGTAGGGGACTAGCGGGGGCCTCCTACAATGAGCAGTTCTTC
size: many; length: 15; D: TRBD2; V: TRBV7-2; J: TRBJ2-3; CDR3: CASRASGGAPDTQYF; DNA: TGTGCCAGCAGGGCTAGCGGGGGGGCCCCAGATACGCAGTATTTT